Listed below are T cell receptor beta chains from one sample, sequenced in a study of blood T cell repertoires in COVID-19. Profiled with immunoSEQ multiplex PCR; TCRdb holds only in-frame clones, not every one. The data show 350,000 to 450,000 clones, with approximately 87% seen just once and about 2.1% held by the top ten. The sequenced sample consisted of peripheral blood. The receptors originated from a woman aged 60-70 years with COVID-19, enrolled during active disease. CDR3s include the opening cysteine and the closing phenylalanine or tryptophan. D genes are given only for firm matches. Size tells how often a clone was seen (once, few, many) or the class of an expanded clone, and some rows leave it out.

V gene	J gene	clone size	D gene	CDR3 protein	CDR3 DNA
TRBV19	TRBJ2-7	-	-	CASRLSGSSSYEQYF	TGTGCCAGCAGACTAAGCGGTTCTTCCTCCTACGAGCAGTACTTC
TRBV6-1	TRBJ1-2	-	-	CASSEAWTVSYGYTF	TGTGCCAGCAGTGAAGCTTGGACAGTGAGCTATGGCTACACCTTC
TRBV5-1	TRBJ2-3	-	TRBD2	CASSSPSSGGWATDTQYF	TGCGCCAGCAGCTCACCCAGTAGCGGGGGGTGGGCCACAGATACGCAGTATTTT
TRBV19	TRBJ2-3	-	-	CASRGVAGGTDTQYF	TGTGCCAGTAGGGGGGTGGCAGGGGGCACAGATACGCAGTATTTT
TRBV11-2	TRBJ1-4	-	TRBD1	CASSQDRGRKLFF	TGTGCCAGCAGCCAGGACAGGGGCCGAAAACTGTTTTTT
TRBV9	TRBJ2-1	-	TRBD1	CASSATGTGKADNEQFF	TGTGCCAGCAGCGCTACCGGGACAGGGAAAGCTGACAATGAGCAGTTCTTC
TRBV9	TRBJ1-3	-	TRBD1	CASSVGQGQGNTIYF	TGTGCCAGCAGCGTCGGACAGGGGCAGGGAAACACCATATATTTT
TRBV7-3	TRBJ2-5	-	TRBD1	CASSLQGQGTETQYF	TGTGCCAGCAGCTTACAGGGACAGGGGACGGAGACCCAGTACTTC
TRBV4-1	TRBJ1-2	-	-	CASSQDSDYGYTF	TGCGCCAGCAGCCAAGATTCAGATTATGGCTACACCTTC
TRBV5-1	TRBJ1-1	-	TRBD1	CASSLQGEDTEAFF	TGCGCCAGCAGCTTACAGGGGGAAGACACTGAAGCTTTCTTT
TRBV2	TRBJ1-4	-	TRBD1	CASKTGTGGEKLFF	TGTGCCAGCAAAACCGGGACAGGGGGCGAAAAACTGTTTTTT
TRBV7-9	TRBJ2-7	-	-	CASSLGGVRQATYEQYF	TGTGCCAGCAGCTTAGGGGGGGTTCGGCAGGCTACCTACGAGCAGTACTTC
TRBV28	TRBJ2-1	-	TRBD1	CASSQRDREDNEQFF	TGTGCCAGCAGTCAGAGGGACAGGGAGGACAATGAGCAGTTCTTC
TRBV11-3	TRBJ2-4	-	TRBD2	CASSLRWERGGENIQYF	TGTGCCAGCAGCTTGCGATGGGAGCGGGGGGGCGAAAACATTCAGTACTTC
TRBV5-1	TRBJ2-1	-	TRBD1	CASSLETGTYNEQFF	TGCGCCAGCAGCTTAGAGACAGGGACCTACAATGAGCAGTTCTTC
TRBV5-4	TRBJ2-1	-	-	CASSLGAGRTYNEQFF	TGTGCCAGCAGCTTGGGGGCGGGGAGAACCTACAATGAGCAGTTCTTC
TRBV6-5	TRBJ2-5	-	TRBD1	CASRTGLQETQYF	TGTGCCAGCAGGACAGGGTTGCAAGAGACCCAGTACTTC
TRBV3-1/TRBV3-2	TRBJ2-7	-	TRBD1	CASSQEGQGTIYEQYF	TGTGCCAGCAGCCAAGAAGGACAGGGTACCATATACGAGCAGTACTTC
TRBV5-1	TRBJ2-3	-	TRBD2	CASSQKTSGGADTQYF	TGCGCCAGCAGCCAAAAGACTAGCGGGGGGGCAGATACGCAGTATTTT
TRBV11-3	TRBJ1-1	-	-	CASSAGVNTEAFF	TGTGCCAGCAGCGCAGGGGTGAACACTGAAGCTTTCTTT
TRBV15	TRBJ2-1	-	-	CATSREGATGNEQFF	TGTGCCACCAGCAGAGAGGGGGCCACTGGGAATGAGCAGTTCTTC
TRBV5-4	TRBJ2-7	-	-	CASSLGGTGRYEQYF	TGTGCCAGCAGCTTGGGGGGAACAGGACGCTACGAGCAGTACTTC
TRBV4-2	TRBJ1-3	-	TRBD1	CASSQVPDRGGNTIYF	TGTGCCAGCAGCCAAGTCCCGGACAGGGGAGGAAACACCATATATTTT
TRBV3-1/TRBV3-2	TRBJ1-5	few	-	CASSQGSQGRSYSNQPQHF	TGTGCCAGCAGCCAAGGGTCCCAGGGGAGATCGTATAGCAATCAGCCCCAGCATTTT
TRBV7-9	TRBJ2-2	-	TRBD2	CASSGTSVDGELFF	TGTGCCAGCAGCGGTACTAGCGTTGACGGGGAGCTGTTTTTT
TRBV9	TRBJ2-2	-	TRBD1	CASSSPGTGADTGELFF	TGTGCCAGCAGCTCACCCGGGACAGGGGCTGACACCGGGGAGCTGTTTTTT
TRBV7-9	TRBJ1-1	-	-	CASSLRQDEAFF	TGTGCCAGCAGCTTACGACAGGACGAAGCTTTCTTT
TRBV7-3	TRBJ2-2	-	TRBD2	CASSLGTSTGELFF	TGTGCCAGCAGCCTTGGGACTAGCACCGGGGAGCTGTTTTTT
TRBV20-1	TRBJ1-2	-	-	CNGGNGYTF	TGCAATGGGGGGAATGGCTACACCTTC
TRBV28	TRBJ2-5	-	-	CASSVQGHPQETQYF	TGTGCCAGCAGTGTTCAGGGACACCCTCAAGAGACCCAGTACTTC
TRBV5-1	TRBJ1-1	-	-	CASSLDPGTPNTEAFF	TGCGCCAGCAGCTTGGATCCCGGGACACCTAACACTGAAGCTTTCTTT
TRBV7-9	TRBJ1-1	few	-	CASSLDPGTEAFF	TGTGCCAGCAGCTTAGACCCGGGGACTGAAGCTTTCTTT
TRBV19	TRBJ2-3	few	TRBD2	CASSIRGSRDTQYF	TGTGCCAGTAGTATTCGCGGGAGTAGGGATACGCAGTATTTT
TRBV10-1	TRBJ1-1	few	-	CASSETQNTEAFF	TGCGCCAGCAGTGAGACACAGAACACTGAAGCTTTCTTT